What follows describes a single TCR beta chain. The antigen remains undetermined. Time point noted: blood 2 weeks post-SBRT. Stated treatment: 15 Gy SBRT to primary tumor, nephrectomy 4 weeks later. This entry is derived from a study of radiation and T cells in renal cell carcinoma. The study's findings and limits: Without pretreatment biopsies, baseline tumor clonotype presence was undetermined.

Method: immunoSEQ multiplex PCR; TCRdb's copy keeps in-frame clones and lacks some. The sample holds 150,000 or so clones, approximately 90% seen once. V lost 5 bases and J lost 6, with 17 bases in between. Germline loops: CDR1 MNHNS, CDR2 SASEGT. The CDR3 consists of 15 residues. This chain joins TRBV6-1 and TRBJ2-1; TRBD2 is a possible D gene (5 bases). The sample was blood, taken from a patient whose treatment included radiotherapy and nephrectomy. This TCR was recovered from a woman in her 50s with renal cell carcinoma. Here the CDR3 reads CASSPGDSGSNEQFF. CDR3 coding DNA: TGTGCCAGCAGTCCCGGAGACTCGGGGTCCAATGAGCAGTTCTTC.